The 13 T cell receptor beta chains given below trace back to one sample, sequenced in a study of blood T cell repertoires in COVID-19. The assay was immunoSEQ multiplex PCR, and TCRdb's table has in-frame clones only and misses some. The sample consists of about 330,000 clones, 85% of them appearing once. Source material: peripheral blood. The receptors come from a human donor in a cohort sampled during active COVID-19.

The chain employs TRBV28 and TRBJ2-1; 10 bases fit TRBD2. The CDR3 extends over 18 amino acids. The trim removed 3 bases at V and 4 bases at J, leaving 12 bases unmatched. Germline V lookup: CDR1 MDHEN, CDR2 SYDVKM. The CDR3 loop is CASSFTQAGGTFYNEQFF. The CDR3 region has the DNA TGTGCCAGCAGTTTTACCCAAGCGGGGGGGACCTTTTACAATGAGCAGTTCTTC.

CDR3 sequence: CASSIVRGDTQYF. DNA of the CDR3: TGTGCCAGTAGTATAGTTAGGGGAGATACGCAGTATTTT. The chain uses TRBV19 and TRBJ2-3; D might be TRBD1 (5 bases). The CDR3 loop spans 13 amino acids. In germline, CDR1 is LNHDA, CDR2 SQIVND (reference sequence). Between the trimmed V and J ends, which lost 1 base and 5 bases, there was a span of 7 bases. The full variable domain, in which reference TRBV19 and TRBJ2-3 provide the parts outside the CDR3, is DGGITQSPKYLFRKEGQNVTLSCEQNLNHDAMYWYRQDPGQGLRLIYYSQIVNDFQKGDIAEGYSVSREKKESFPLTVTSAQKNPTAFYLCASSIVRGDTQYFGPGTRLTVL.

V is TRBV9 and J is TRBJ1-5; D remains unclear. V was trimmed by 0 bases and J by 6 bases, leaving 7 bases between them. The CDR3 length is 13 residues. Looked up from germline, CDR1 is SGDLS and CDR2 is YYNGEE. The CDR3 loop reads CASSVDEGQPQHF. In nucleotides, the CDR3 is TGTGCCAGCAGCGTAGACGAGGGTCAGCCCCAGCATTTT.

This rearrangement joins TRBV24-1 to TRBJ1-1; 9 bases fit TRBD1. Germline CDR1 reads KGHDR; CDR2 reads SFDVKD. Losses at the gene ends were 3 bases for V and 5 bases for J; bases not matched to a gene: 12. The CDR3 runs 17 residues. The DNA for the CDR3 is TGTGCCACCAGTGATGCCCCGGGACAGGGCGGGAGGACTGAAGCTTTCTTT. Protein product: CATSDAPGQGGRTEAFF.

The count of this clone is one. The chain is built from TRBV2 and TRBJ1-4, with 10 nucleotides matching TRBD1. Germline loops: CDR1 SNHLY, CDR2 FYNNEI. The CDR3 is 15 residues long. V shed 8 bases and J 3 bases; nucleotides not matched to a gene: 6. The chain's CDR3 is CASLGQGLANEKLFF. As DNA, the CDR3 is TGTGCCAGCTTGGGACAGGGGTTGGCTAATGAAAAACTGTTTTTT.

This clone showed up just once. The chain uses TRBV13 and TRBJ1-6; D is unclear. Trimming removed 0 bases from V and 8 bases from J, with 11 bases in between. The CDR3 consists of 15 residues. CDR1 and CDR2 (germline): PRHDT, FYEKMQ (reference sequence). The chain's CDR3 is CASSLGAAVYSPLHF. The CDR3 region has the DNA TGTGCCAGCAGCTTAGGGGCCGCCGTCTATTCACCCCTCCACTTT. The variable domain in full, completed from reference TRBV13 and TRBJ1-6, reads AAGVIQSPRHLIKEKRETATLKCYPIPRHDTVYWYQQGPGQDPQFLISFYEKMQSDKGSIPDRFSAQQFSDYHSELNMSSLELGDSALYFCASSLGAAVYSPLHFGNGTRLTVT.

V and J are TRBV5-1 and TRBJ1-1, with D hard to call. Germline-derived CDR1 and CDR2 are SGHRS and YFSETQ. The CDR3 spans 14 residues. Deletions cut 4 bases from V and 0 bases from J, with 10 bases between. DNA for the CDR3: TGCGCCAGCAGCGTCGGACTATTGAACACTGAAGCTTTCTTT. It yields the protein CASSVGLLNTEAFF.

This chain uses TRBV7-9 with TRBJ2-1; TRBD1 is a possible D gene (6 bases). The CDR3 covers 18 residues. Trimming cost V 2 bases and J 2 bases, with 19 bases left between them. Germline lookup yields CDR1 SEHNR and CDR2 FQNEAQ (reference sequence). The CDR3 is CASSLKLTGTFTYNEQFF. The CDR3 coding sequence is TGTGCCAGCAGCTTAAAACTCACAGGGACATTTACCTACAATGAGCAGTTCTTC.

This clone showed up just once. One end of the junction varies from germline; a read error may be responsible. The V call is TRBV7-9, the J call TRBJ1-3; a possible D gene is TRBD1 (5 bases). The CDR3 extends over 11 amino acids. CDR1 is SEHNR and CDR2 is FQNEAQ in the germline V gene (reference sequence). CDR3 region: CASSLVPGLDF. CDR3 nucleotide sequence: TGTGCCAGCAGCTTAGTCCCGGGACTTGATTTT.

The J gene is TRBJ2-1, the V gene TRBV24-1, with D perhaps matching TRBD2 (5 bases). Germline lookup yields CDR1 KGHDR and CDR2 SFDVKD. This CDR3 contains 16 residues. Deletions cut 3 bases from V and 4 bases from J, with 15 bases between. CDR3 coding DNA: TGTGCCACCAGTGATAGTTTCCTAGCCGAATACAATGAGCAGTTCTTC. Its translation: CATSDSFLAEYNEQFF.

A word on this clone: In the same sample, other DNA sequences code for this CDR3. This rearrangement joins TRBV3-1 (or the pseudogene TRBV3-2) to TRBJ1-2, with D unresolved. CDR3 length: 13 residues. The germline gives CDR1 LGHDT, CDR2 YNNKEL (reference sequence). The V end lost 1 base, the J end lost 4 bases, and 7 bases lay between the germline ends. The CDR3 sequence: CASSQGQSYGYTF. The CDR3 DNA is TGTGCCAGCAGCCAAGGGCAAAGCTATGGCTACACCTTC.

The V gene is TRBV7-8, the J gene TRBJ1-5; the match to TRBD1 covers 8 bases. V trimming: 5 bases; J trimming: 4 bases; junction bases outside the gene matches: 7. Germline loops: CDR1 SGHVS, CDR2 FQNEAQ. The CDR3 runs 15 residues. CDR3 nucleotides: TGTGCCAGCAGCCTACGGGGACAGGAGAATCAGCCCCAGCATTTT. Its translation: CASSLRGQENQPQHF.

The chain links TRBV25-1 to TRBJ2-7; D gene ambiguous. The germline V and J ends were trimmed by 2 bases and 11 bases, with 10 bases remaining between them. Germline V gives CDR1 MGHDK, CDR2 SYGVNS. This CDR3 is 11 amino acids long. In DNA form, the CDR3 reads TGTGCCAGCAGTGAAACTGGAGAGGAGTACTTC. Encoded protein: CASSETGEEYF.